This T cell receptor (beta chain) was retrieved from a study of identical twins. This clonotype was detected ten times or more. Antigen specificity is unknown. Study findings and constraints: Models underestimated how often monozygotic twins shared out-of-frame TCR alpha.

Losses at the gene ends were 3 bases for V and 9 bases for J; bases not matched to a gene: 12. The CDR3 sequence is 17 residues long. Germline V CDR1 and CDR2: MNHEY, SMNVEV (reference sequence). TCRdb processed the 5' RACE reads anew with MiXCR; each CDR3 protein has one entry. Found here are about 570,000 distinct CDR3 sequences, approximately 10% of them singletons; the top ten hold 2.5% to 3%. These sequences were also reported in another study, on yellow fever vaccine responses in identical twins.

The gene calls are TRBV27 and TRBJ2-1; 12 bases align to TRBD2. The TCR comes from a woman between 18 and 29 years old in good health. Sequenced: PBMCs. CDR3 residues: CASSFGALAGGLGEQFF. The CDR3 DNA reads TGTGCCAGCAGTTTCGGGGCACTAGCGGGAGGATTAGGTGAGCAGTTCTTC.